These 24 T cell receptor beta chains originate from one sample sequenced in a study of technical replicates of blood from several donors. TCRdb keeps only in-frame clones here, not all; method: immunoSEQ multiplex PCR. The sample has about 82,000 clones; more than 85% are singletons. Sequenced sample: T cells isolated from PBMCs. The receptor source for this set is a human donor in good health.

In this sample, this clone turned up once. The chain is built from TRBV19 and TRBJ2-1; TRBD2 agrees at 9 bases. The CDR3 sequence is 16 residues long. Germline CDR1 LNHDA, CDR2 SQIVND (reference sequence). Trimming removed 3 bases from V and 5 bases from J; junction bases left unmatched: 8. The DNA of the CDR3 is TGTGCCAGTAGTATTCAGACTAGCGGCCTAGACAATGAGCAGTTCTTC. Its translation: CASSIQTSGLDNEQFF.

CDR3 nucleotide sequence: TGTGCCAGCAGGGGGAAGACAGATGAAAAACTGTTTTTT. Translating it yields CASRGKTDEKLFF. V usage is TRBV25-1 and J usage is TRBJ1-4; a weak D match, TRBD1 (5 bases). Germline V gene lookup returns CDR1 MGHDK and CDR2 SYGVNS. The ends were cut back, 6 bases at V and 6 bases at J, with 11 bases in the middle. This CDR3 region has 13 residues. Supplemented by reference TRBV25-1 and TRBJ1-4, the full variable domain reads EADIYQTPRYLVIGTGKKITLECSQTMGHDKMYWYQQDPGMELHLIHYSYGVNSTEKGDLSSESTVSRIRTEHFPLTLESARPSHTSQYLCASRGKTDEKLFFGSGTQLSVL.

The J gene is TRBJ2-3, the V gene TRBV4-3, with TRBD2 matching over 12 bases. CDR1 and CDR2 (germline): LGHNA, YSLEER. The CDR3 covers 17 residues. V gave up 3 bases and J gave up 1 base; unmatched junction bases: 5. CDR3 sequence: CASSQRTSGMGTDTQYF. CDR3 in DNA: TGCGCCAGCAGCCAGAGGACTAGCGGGATGGGCACAGATACGCAGTATTTT.

The rearrangement joins TRBV7-2 to TRBJ1-2, with 11 bases identical to TRBD1. Germline CDR1 and CDR2: SGHTA and FQGNSA. J lost 4 bases, V lost 6 bases, and 4 bases had no gene match. The CDR3 length is 14 residues. CDR3 residues: CASSWGTGGYGYTF. DNA for the CDR3: TGTGCCAGCAGTTGGGGGACAGGGGGCTATGGCTACACCTTC.

V usage is TRBV2 and J usage is TRBJ2-2; D may be TRBD1 (6 bases). CDR1 is SNHLY and CDR2 is FYNNEI in the germline V gene. Trimming removed 6 bases at V and 1 base at J, with 12 bases between. The CDR3 has 15 amino acids. CDR3 coding DNA: TGTGCCAGCAGGACGGGACAAATGAACACCGGGGAGCTGTTTTTT. Encoded protein: CASRTGQMNTGELFF.

This chain connects TRBV19 to TRBJ2-2, with a possible D match to TRBD2 (6 bases). Trimming shortened V by 3 bases and J by 8 bases, and 16 bases separated the two germline ends. The V gene's germline CDR1 is LNHDA and CDR2 SQIVND (reference sequence). This CDR3 comprises 15 residues. CDR3 residues: CASSMPGSARGELFF. The DNA of the CDR3 is TGTGCCAGTAGTATGCCCGGGAGCGCTAGGGGGGAGCTGTTTTTT.

This rearrangement joins TRBV12-5 to TRBJ2-1; D remains ambiguous. CDR1 and CDR2 from the germline V gene are LGHNT and FRNRAP. Trimming removed 5 bases at V and 9 bases at J, with 8 bases between. The CDR3 is made up of 11 amino acids. CDR3 DNA sequence: TGTGCTAGTGGTCTTGTTTGTGAGCAGTTCTTC. Protein sequence: CASGLVCEQFF.

V and J are TRBV27 and TRBJ2-7, with a tentative D call TRBD2 (6 bases). This CDR3 has 14 residues. From germline, CDR1 is MNHEY and CDR2 SMNVEV (reference sequence). The germline V and J ends were trimmed by 3 bases and 0 bases, with 9 bases remaining between them. DNA for the CDR3: TGTGCCAGCAGTTTCAAGGACTACTCCTACGAGCAGTACTTC. Translation: CASSFKDYSYEQYF.

V usage is TRBV6-1 and J usage is TRBJ1-4; perhaps TRBD1 as D (5 bases). The germline V gene encodes CDR1 MNHNS and CDR2 SASEGT. The V end was cut by 0 bases, the J end by 11 bases, with 13 bases between. The CDR3 runs to 14 residues. The CDR3 is CASSEAGGLGKLFF. Written as DNA, the CDR3 is TGTGCCAGCAGTGAAGCGGGGGGATTGGGGAAACTGTTTTTT.

In this sample, this clone turned up once. The chain has TRBV5-1 and TRBJ2-1; D call uncertain. V was pared by 0 bases and J by 10 bases, with 14 bases between. CDR1 is SGHRS, CDR2 YFSETQ, per germline. CDR3 length: 14 amino acids. CDR3 protein: CASSLDGLNSEQFF. In nucleotides, the CDR3 is TGCGCCAGCAGCTTGGATGGCCTAAACAGCGAGCAGTTCTTC.

The rearrangement joins TRBV6-6 to TRBJ1-4, with TRBD1 identical over 8 bases. The CDR3 runs 14 residues. J lost 6 bases, V lost 2 bases, and 2 bases had no gene match. The germline V gene encodes CDR1 MNHNY and CDR2 SVGAGI (reference sequence). CDR3: CASSYGTGYEKLFF. The CDR3 DNA is TGTGCCAGCAGTTACGGGACAGGCTATGAAAAACTGTTTTTT.

This clone was counted a single time. The DNA is left out, because the CDR3 cannot be placed on it with certainty; the CDR3 is given as TCRdb lists it. The V call is TRBV21-1, the J call TRBJ2-3; the table assigns TRBD1, which was not confirmed against the DNA. TRBV21-1 is assigned pseudogene status. The CDR3 length is 17 residues, termini included. The chain's CDR3 is CASSIPRVGRGTDTQYF.

This chain connects TRBV27 to TRBJ2-7; 10 bases match TRBD2. The CDR3 spans 18 residues. The junction had 13 bases not matched to a gene; V was cut back by 2 bases and J by 3 bases. Germline CDR1 MNHEY, CDR2 SMNVEV (reference sequence). The CDR3 region is CASSLGLTSGIAYYEQYF. As DNA, the CDR3 is TGTGCCAGCAGTTTAGGTCTCACTAGCGGGATAGCTTACTACGAGCAGTACTTC.

The chain has TRBV30 and TRBJ1-2; 7 bases are a match to TRBD1. Germline V gene lookup returns CDR1 GTSNPN and CDR2 SVGIG (reference sequence). The CDR3 has 13 residues. With V trimmed by 7 bases and J by 6 bases, 11 bases remained unmatched. The CDR3 loop reads CASPADRLDGYTF. The CDR3 DNA follows: TGTGCCTCCCCCGCGGACAGGTTGGATGGCTACACCTTC. Using reference TRBV30 and TRBJ1-2 for the parts outside the CDR3, the full variable domain is SQTIHQWPATLVQPVGSPLSLECTVEGTSNPNLYWYRQAAGRGLQLLFYSVGIGQISSEVPQNLSASRPQDRQFILSSKKLLLSDSGFYLCASPADRLDGYTFGSGTRLTVV.

This sequence joins TRBV5-1 and TRBJ2-1, with 10 positions matching TRBD2. Germline CDR1 is SGHRS and CDR2 is YFSETQ. CDR3 size: 15 residues. V lost 6 bases to trimming and J lost 4 bases; unmatched junction nucleotides: 7. CDR3 coding DNA: TGCGCCAGCAACCTAGCGGGAGTATCGTACAATGAGCAGTTCTTC. Its protein product is CASNLAGVSYNEQFF. Combining the CDR3 with reference TRBV5-1 and TRBJ2-1 gives the whole variable domain KAGVTQTPRYLIKTRGQQVTLSCSPISGHRSVSWYQQTPGQGLQFLFEYFSETQRNKGNFPGRFSGRQFSNSRSEMNVSTLELGDSALYLCASNLAGVSYNEQFFGPGTRLTVL.

The J gene is TRBJ2-2, the V gene TRBV2; D possibly corresponds to TRBD2 (6 bases). The CDR3 loop spans 13 amino acids. The V and J ends lost 10 bases and 1 base respectively, with 10 bases between them. The germline V gene has CDR1 SNHLY and CDR2 FYNNEI. CDR3 residues: CATMEGNTGELFF. DNA of the CDR3: TGTGCCACCATGGAGGGGAACACCGGGGAGCTGTTTTTT.

The V call is TRBV6-6, the J call TRBJ2-3; weak D call: TRBD2 (5 bases). This CDR3 is built from 14 residues. Germline values: CDR1 MNHNY, CDR2 SVGAGI (reference sequence). V lost 2 bases and J lost 4, with 10 bases in between. In nucleotides, the CDR3 is TGTGCCAGCAGTTACGTCACAGCGGCAGATACGCAGTATTTT. This codes for CASSYVTAADTQYF.

The table lists this clone with a count of one. The V gene is TRBV7-9, the J gene TRBJ1-2, with 7 bases aligning to TRBD1. Trimming cost V 5 bases and J 5 bases; bases outside gene matches: 11. This CDR3 has 15 amino acids. Per the germline V gene, CDR1 is SEHNR and CDR2 is FQNEAQ (reference sequence). CDR3 sequence (DNA): TGTGCCAGCAGCCCCACCGGGACAGATCGATATGGCTACACCTTC. Residues: CASSPTGTDRYGYTF.

The CDR3 nucleotides read TGTGCCAGCAGTGTGTCTAGCGGGGTCCAAGAGACCCAGTACTTC. Encoded protein: CASSVSSGVQETQYF. The chain has TRBV6-1 and TRBJ2-5, with TRBD2 identical over 9 bases. After removal of 4 bases from V and 1 base from J, the junction contained 4 bases not matched to a gene. Germline CDR1 MNHNS, CDR2 SASEGT. CDR3 size: 15 residues.

The chain combines TRBV20-1 with TRBJ1-1; 8 bases are shared with TRBD1. The CDR3 contains 11 residues. V dropped 2 bases and J dropped 8; count of bases not matched to a gene: 1. Germline-derived CDR1 and CDR2 are DFQATT and SNEGSKA (reference sequence). The CDR3: CSARRDREAFF. The CDR3 DNA reads TGCAGTGCTAGAAGGGACAGGGAAGCTTTCTTT.

The chain employs TRBV30 and TRBJ2-1; D not resolved. CDR3 size: 15 residues. Trimming removed 4 bases from V and 6 bases from J, with 19 bases in between. Looked up from germline, CDR1 is GTSNPN and CDR2 is SVGIG (reference sequence). CDR3 nucleotide sequence: TGTGCCTGGACCTTTGAGGCCATCCGCGGCAATGAGCAGTTCTTC. Translating it yields CAWTFEAIRGNEQFF.

The chain joins TRBV5-4 to TRBJ2-1; D uncertain. V lost 5 bases and J lost 2, with 14 bases in between. The CDR3 has 15 residues. CDR1 and CDR2 from the germline V gene are SGHNT and YYREEE (reference sequence). CDR3 in amino acids: CASSPDSSTYNEQFF. The CDR3 DNA is TGTGCCAGCAGTCCCGACTCGTCAACCTACAATGAGCAGTTCTTC. Full variable domain (missing parts from reference TRBV5-4 and TRBJ2-1): ETGVTQSPTHLIKTRGQQVTLRCSSQSGHNTVSWYQQALGQGPQFIFQYYREEENGRGNFPPRFSGLQFPNYSSELNVNALELDDSALYLCASSPDSSTYNEQFFGPGTRLTVL.

The gene calls are TRBV6-5 and TRBJ1-1; weak D call: TRBD1 (6 bases). CDR1 and CDR2 from the germline V gene are MNHEY and SVGAGI. The V end was cut by 8 bases, the J end by 8 bases, with 12 bases between. This CDR3 is built from 11 residues. CDR3 protein: CASGTPTEAFF. The CDR3 coding sequence is TGTGCCAGCGGGACACCGACCGAAGCTTTCTTT.

The V gene is TRBV27, the J gene TRBJ2-1; TRBD2 agrees at 9 bases. Trimming removed 8 bases from V and 0 bases from J; junction bases left unmatched: 5. Germline-derived CDR1 and CDR2 are MNHEY and SMNVEV (reference sequence). This CDR3 has 15 residues. In nucleotides, the CDR3 is TGTGCCAGCGGCGGGAGGGGGGACTCCTACAATGAGCAGTTCTTC. This gives the protein CASGGRGDSYNEQFF.